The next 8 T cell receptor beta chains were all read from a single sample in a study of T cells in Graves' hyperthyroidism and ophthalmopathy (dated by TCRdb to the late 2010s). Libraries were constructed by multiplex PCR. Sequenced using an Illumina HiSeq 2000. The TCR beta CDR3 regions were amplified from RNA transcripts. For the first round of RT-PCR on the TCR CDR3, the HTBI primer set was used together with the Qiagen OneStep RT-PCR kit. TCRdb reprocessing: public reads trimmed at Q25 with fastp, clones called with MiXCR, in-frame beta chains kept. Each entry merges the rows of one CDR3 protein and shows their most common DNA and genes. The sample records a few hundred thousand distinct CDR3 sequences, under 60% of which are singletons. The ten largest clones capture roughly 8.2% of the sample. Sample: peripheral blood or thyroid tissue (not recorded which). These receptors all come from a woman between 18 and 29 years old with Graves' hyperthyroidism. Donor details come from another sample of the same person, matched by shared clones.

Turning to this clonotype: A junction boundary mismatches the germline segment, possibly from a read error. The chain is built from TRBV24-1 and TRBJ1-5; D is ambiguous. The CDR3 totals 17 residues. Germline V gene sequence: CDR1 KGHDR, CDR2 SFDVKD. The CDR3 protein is CASSSEPGPSSNQPQHF. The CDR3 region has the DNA TGTGCCAGCAGTTCCGAGCCGGGTCCAAGTAGCAATCAGCCCCAGCATTTT.

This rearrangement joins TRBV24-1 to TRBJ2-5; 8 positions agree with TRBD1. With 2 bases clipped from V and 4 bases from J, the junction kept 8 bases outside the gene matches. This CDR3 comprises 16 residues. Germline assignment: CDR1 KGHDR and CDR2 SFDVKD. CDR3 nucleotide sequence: TGTGCCACCAGTGATTCCGGGACAGGTGGGCCAGAGACCCAGTACTTC. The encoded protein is CATSDSGTGGPETQYF.

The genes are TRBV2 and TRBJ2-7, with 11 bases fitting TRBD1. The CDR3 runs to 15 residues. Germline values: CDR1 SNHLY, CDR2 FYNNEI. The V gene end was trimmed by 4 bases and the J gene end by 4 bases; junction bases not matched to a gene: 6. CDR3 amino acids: CASSVQGQGGYEQYF. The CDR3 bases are TGTGCCAGCAGTGTACAGGGACAGGGGGGATACGAGCAGTACTTC.

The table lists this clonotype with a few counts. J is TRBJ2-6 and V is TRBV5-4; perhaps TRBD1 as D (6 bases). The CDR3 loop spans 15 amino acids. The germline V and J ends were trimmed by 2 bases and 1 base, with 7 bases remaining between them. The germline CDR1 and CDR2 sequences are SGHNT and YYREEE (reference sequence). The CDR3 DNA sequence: TGTGCCAGCAGCTTCACAGGGTCTGGGGCCAACGTCCTGACTTTC. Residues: CASSFTGSGANVLTF.

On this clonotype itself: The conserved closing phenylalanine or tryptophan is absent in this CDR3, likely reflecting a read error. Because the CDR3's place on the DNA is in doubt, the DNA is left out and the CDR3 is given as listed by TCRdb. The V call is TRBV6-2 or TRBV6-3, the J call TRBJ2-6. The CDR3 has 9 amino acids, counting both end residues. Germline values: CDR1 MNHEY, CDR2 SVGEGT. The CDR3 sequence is CASSYSDNT.

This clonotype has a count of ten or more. The CDR3 sequence: CASSPSGGTGTSPLHF. As DNA, the CDR3 is TGTGCCAGCAGCCCTAGTGGGGGGACAGGGACTTCACCCCTCCACTTT. The V gene is TRBV7-3, the J gene TRBJ1-6, with 9 bases that match TRBD1. With 5 bases clipped from V and 9 bases from J, the junction kept 11 bases outside the gene matches. CDR3 size: 16 residues. Per the germline V gene, CDR1 is SGHTA and CDR2 is FQGTGA.

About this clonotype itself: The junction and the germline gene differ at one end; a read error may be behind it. The CDR3 sequence is CAISEFQDYGYTF. DNA for the CDR3: TGTGCCATCAGCGAGTTCCAGGACTATGGCTACACCTTC. The chain uses TRBV10-3 and TRBJ1-2, with no clear D. The CDR3 runs 13 residues. Germline V CDR1 and CDR2: ENHRY, SYGVKD.

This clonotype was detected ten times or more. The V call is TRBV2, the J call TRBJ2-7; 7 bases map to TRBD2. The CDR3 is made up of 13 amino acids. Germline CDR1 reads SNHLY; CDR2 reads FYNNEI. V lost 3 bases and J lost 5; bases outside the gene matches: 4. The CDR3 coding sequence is TGTGCCAGCAGTGATCGGGGGGTCCACGAGCAGTACTTC. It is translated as CASSDRGVHEQYF.